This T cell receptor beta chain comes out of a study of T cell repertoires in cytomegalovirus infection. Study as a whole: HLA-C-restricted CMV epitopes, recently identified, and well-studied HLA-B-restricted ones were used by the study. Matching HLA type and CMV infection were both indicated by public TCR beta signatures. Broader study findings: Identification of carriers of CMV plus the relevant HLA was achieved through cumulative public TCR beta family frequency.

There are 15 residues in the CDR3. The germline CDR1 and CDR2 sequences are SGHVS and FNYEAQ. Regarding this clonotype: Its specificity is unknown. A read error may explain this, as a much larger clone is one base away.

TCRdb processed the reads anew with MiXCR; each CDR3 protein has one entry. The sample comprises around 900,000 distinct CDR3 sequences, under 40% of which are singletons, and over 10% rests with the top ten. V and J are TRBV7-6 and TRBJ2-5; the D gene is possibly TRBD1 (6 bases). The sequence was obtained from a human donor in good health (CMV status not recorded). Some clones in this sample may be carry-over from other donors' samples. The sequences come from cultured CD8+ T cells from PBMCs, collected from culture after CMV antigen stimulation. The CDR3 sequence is CANSLVGSGEETQYF. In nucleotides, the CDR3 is TGTGCCAACAGCTTAGTGGGGTCAGGGGAAGAGACCCAGTACTTC.